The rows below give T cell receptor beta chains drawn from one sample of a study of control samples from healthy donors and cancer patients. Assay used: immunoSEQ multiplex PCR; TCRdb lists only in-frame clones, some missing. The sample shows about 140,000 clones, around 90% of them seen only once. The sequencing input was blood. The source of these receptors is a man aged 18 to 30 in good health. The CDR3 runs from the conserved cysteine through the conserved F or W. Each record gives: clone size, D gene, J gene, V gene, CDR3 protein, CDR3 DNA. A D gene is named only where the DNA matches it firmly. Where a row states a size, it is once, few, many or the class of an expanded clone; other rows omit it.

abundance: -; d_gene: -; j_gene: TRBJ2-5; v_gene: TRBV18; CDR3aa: CASSPGEQGSRTQYF; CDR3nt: TGTGCCAGCTCACCCGGAGAACAGGGAAGTCGGACCCAGTACTTC
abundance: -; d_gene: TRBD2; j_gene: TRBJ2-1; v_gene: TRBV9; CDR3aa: CASSASGGAAYNEQFF; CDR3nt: TGTGCCAGCAGCGCTAGCGGGGGGGCCGCCTACAATGAGCAGTTCTTC
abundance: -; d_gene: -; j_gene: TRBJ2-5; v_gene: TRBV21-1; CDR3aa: CASSNNRGYGPKETQYF; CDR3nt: TGTGCCAGCAGCAATAACAGGGGTTATGGTCCTAAAGAGACCCAGTACTTC
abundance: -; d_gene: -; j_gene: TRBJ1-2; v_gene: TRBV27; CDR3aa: CASSKAQGYGYTF; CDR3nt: TGTGCCAGCAGTAAAGCTCAGGGATATGGCTACACCTTC
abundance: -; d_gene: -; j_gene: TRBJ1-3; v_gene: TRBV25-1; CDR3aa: CASSESGDNSGNTIYF; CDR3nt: TGTGCCAGCAGTGAATCGGGGGACAACTCTGGAAACACCATATATTTT
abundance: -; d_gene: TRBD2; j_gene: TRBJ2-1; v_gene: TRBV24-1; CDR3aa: CATSDPRTSGGGSYNEQFF; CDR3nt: TGTGCCACCAGTGATCCAAGGACTAGCGGGGGAGGCTCCTACAATGAGCAGTTCTTC
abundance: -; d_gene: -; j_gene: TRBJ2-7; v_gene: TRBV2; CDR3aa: CASSGGYYEQYF; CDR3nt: TGTGCCAGCTCGGGCGGATACTACGAGCAGTACTTC
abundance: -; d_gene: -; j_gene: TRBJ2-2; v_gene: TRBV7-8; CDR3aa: CASSPQGGVNTGELFF; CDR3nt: TGTGCCAGCAGCCCCCAAGGCGGGGTGAACACCGGGGAGCTGTTTTTT
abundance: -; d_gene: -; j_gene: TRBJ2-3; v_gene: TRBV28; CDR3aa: CASRFGSGLDTDTQYF; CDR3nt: TGTGCCAGCAGGTTCGGGTCAGGGTTGGACACAGATACGCAGTATTTT
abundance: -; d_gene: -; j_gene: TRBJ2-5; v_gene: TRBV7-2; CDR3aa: CASSFGQEETQYF; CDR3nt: TGTGCCAGCAGCTTTGGGCAAGAAGAGACCCAGTACTTC
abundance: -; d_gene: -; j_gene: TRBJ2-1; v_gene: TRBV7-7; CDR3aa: CASSLTALNEQFF; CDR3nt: TGTGCTAGCAGCTTAACGGCCCTGAATGAGCAGTTCTTC
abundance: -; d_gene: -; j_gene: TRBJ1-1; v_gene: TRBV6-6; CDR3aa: CASSYAGANTEAFF; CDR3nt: TGTGCCAGCAGTTACGCCGGGGCGAACACTGAAGCTTTCTTT
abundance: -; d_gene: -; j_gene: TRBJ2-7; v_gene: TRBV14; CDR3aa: CASSQVGAYEQYF; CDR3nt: TGTGCCAGCAGCCAAGTCGGGGCCTACGAGCAGTACTTC
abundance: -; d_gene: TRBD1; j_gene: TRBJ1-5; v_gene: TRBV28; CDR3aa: CASSLFKILGQLQPQHF; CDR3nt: TGTGCCAGCAGTTTATTTAAAATTCTGGGACAGCTTCAGCCCCAGCATTTT
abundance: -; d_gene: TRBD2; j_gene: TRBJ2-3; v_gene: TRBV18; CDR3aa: CASSPASGRSTDTQYF; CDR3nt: TGTGCCAGCTCACCAGCTAGCGGGAGATCCACAGATACGCAGTATTTT
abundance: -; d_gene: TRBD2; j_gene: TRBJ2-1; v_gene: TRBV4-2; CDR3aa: CASSQEEIAGRHEQFF; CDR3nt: TGTGCCAGCAGCCAAGAGGAAATAGCGGGGAGGCATGAGCAGTTCTTC
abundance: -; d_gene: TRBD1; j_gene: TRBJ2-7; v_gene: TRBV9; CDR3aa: CASSPGQGIYEQYF; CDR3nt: TGTGCCAGCAGCCCCGGACAGGGGATCTACGAGCAGTACTTC
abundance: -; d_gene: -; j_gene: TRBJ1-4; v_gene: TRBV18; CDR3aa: CASSQRGSNEKLFF; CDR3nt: TGTGCCAGCTCACAGCGGGGTTCTAATGAAAAACTGTTTTTT
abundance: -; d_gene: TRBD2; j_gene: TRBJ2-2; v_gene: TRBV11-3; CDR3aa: CASSPRGGRGELFF; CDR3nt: TGTGCCAGCAGCCCTCGGGGGGGCCGCGGGGAGCTGTTTTTT
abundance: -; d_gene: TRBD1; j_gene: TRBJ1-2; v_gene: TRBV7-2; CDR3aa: CASTITTGVDYGYTF; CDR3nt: TGTGCCAGCACCATAACGACAGGGGTCGACTATGGCTACACCTTC
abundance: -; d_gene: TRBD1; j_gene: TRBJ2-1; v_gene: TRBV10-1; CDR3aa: CASNYQGTGDYNEQFF; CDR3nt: TGCGCCAGCAACTACCAGGGGACAGGAGACTACAATGAGCAGTTCTTC
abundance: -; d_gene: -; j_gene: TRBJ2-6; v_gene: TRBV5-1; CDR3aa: CASSADTFGANVLTF; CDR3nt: TGCGCCAGCAGCGCGGACACCTTTGGGGCCAACGTCCTGACTTTC
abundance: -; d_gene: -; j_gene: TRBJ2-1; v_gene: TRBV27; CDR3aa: CASSLGGGLSNEQFF; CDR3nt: TGTGCCAGCAGTTTAGGTGGGGGCCTTAGCAATGAGCAGTTCTTC
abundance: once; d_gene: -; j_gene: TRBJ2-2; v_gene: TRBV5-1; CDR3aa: CASAIRRGELFF; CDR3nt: TGCGCCAGCGCTATAAGGCGCGGGGAGCTGTTTTTT
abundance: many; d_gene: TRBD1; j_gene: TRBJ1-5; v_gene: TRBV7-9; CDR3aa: CASSFSRGLGQPQHF; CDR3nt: TGTGCCAGCAGCTTCTCGAGGGGGCTAGGACAGCCCCAGCATTTT
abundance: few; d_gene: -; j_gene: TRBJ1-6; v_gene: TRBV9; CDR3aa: CASSVGGDNNSPLHF; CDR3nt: TGTGCCAGCAGCGTAGGGGGGGACAATAATTCACCCCTCCACTTT
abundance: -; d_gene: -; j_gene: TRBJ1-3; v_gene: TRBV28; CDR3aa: CASSFYGNSGNTIYF; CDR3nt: TGTGCCAGCAGTTTTTATGGGAACTCTGGAAACACCATATATTTT
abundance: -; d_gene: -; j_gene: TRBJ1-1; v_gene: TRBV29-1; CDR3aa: CSVRSGALNTEAFF; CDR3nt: TGCAGCGTTAGATCGGGGGCCCTGAACACTGAAGCTTTCTTT
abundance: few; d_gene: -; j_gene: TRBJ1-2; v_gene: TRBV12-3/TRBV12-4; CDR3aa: CASSQRSNYGYTF; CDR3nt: TGTGCCAGCAGCCAGAGATCTAACTATGGCTACACCTTC
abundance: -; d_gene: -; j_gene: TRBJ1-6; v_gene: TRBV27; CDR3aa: CASSLIPTDSPLHF; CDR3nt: TGTGCCAGCAGTTTGATCCCGACGGATTCACCCCTCCACTTT
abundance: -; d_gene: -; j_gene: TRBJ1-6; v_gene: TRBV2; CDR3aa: CAIQSGSSYNSPLHF; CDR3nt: TGTGCCATACAATCGGGGAGCTCCTATAATTCACCCCTCCACTTT
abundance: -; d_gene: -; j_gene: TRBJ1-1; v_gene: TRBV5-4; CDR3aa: CASSVDLNTEAFF; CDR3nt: TGTGCCAGCAGCGTGGACTTGAACACTGAAGCTTTCTTT
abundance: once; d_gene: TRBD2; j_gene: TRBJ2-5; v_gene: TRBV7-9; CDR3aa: CASSFGRGTPETQYF; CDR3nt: TGTGCCAGCAGCTTCGGGCGGGGGACCCCAGAGACCCAGTACTTC
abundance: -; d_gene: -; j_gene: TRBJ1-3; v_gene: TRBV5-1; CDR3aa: CASSIGARSGNTIYF; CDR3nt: TGCGCCAGCAGCATCGGCGCCCGCTCTGGAAACACCATATATTTT
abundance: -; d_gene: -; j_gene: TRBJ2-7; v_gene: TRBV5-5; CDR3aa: CASSLNAATLWGEQYF; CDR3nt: TGTGCCAGCAGCTTGAACGCGGCCACCCTTTGGGGCGAGCAGTACTTC
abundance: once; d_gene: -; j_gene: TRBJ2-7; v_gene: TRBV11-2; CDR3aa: CASSLDTSEQYF; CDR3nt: TGTGCCAGCAGCTTAGATACCTCCGAGCAGTACTTC
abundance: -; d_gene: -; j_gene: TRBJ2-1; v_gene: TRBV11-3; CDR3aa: CASSSPLGDEQFF; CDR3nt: TGTGCCAGCAGCTCCCCCCTAGGGGATGAGCAGTTCTTC
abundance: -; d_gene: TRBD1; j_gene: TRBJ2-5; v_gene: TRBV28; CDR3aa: CASSLPRGRSEETQYF; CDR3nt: TGTGCCAGCAGTTTGCCAAGGGGGCGCAGTGAAGAGACCCAGTACTTC
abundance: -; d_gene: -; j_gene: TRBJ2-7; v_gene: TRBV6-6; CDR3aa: CASSYRDTYEQYF; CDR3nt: TGTGCCAGCAGTTACCGGGACACCTACGAGCAGTACTTC
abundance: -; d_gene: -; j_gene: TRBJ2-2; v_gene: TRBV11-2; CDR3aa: CASSLDPASGELFF; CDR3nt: TGTGCCAGCAGCTTAGATCCCGCGTCCGGGGAGCTGTTTTTT
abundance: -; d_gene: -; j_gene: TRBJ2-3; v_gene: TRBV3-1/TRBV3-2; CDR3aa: CASYQQGSTDTQYF; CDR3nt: TGTGCCAGCTACCAACAGGGAAGCACAGATACGCAGTATTTT
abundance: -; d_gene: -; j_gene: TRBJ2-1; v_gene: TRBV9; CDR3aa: CASSSGRKQFF; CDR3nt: TGTGCCAGCAGCTCCGGACGGAAGCAGTTCTTC